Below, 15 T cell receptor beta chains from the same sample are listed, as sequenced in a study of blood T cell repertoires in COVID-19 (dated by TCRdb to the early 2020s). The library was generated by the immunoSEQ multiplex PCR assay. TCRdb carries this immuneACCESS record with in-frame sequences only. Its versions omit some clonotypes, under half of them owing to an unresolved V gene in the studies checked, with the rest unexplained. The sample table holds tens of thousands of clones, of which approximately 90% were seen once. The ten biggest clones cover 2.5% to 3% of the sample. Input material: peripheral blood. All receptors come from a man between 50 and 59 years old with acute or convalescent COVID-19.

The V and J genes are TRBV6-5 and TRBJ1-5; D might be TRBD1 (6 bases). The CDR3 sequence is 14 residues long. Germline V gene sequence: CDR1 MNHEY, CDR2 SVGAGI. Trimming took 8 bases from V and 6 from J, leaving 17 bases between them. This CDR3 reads CASREGGPLQPQHF. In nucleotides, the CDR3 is TGTGCCAGCCGGGAGGGGGGCCCGCTTCAGCCCCAGCATTTT.

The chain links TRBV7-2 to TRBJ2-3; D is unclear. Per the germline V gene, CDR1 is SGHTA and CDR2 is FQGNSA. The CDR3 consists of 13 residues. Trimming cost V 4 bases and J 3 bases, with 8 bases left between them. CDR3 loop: CASSSYLTDTQYF. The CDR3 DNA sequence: TGTGCCAGCAGCTCGTACTTGACAGATACGCAGTATTTT.

As DNA, the CDR3 is TGTGCCAGCAGCCGACAGATACCCAATTTAGGCTACACCTTC. Amino acids: CASSRQIPNLGYTF. The V and J genes are TRBV28 and TRBJ1-2; possibly TRBD1 for D (5 bases). CDR3 size: 14 residues. Germline assignment: CDR1 MDHEN and CDR2 SYDVKM. Between the trimmed V and J ends, which lost 6 bases and 8 bases, there was a span of 19 bases.

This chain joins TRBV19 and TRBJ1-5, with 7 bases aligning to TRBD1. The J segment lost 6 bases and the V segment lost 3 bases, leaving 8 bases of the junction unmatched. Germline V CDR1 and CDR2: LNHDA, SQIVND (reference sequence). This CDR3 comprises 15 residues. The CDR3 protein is CASSIPTGVSQPQHF. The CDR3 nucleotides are TGTGCCAGTAGTATTCCAACAGGGGTTAGTCAGCCCCAGCATTTT.

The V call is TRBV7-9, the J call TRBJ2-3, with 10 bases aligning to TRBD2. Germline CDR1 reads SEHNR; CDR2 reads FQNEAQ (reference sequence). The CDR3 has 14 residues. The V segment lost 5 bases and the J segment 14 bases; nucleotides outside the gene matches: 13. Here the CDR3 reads CASSPKVGTSGAYF. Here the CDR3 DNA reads TGTGCCAGCAGCCCCAAGGTGGGAACTAGCGGGGCGTATTTT. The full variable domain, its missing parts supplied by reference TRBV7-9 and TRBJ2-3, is DTGVSQNPRHKITKRGQNVTFRCDPISEHNRLYWYRQTLGQGPEFLTYFQNEAQLEKSRLLSDRFSAERPKGSFSTLEIQRTEQGDSAMYLCASSPKVGTSGAYFGPGTRLTVL.

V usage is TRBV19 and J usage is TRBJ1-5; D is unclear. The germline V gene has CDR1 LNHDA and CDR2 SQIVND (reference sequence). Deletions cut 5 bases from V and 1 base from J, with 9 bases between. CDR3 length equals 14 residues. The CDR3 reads CASSLRESNQPQHF. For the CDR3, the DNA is TGTGCCAGTAGTCTTAGGGAGAGCAATCAGCCCCAGCATTTT.

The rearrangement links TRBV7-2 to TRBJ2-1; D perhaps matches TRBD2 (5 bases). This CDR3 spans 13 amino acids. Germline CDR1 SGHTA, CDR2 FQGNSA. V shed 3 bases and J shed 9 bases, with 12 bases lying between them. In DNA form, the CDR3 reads TGTGCCAGCAGCTTTGAGCCCGGAGGTGAGCAGTTCTTC. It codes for CASSFEPGGEQFF.

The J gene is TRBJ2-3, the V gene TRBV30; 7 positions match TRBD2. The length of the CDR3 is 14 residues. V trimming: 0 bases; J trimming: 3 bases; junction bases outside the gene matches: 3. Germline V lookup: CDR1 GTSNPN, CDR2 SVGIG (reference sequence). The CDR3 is CAWSVGGRTDTQYF. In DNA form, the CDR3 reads TGTGCCTGGAGTGTAGGCGGGAGAACAGATACGCAGTATTTT. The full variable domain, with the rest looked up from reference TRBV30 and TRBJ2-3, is SQTIHQWPATLVQPVGSPLSLECTVEGTSNPNLYWYRQAAGRGLQLLFYSVGIGQISSEVPQNLSASRPQDRQFILSSKKLLLSDSGFYLCAWSVGGRTDTQYFGPGTRLTVL.

CDR3 loop: CASNPSHQNTEAFF. CDR3 nucleotide sequence: TGTGCCAGCAATCCTTCACACCAGAACACTGAAGCTTTCTTT. V and J are TRBV28 and TRBJ1-1; D gene uncertain. Germline loops: CDR1 MDHEN, CDR2 SYDVKM. The CDR3 extends over 14 amino acids. V lost 7 bases to trimming and J lost 1 base, with 13 bases between them.

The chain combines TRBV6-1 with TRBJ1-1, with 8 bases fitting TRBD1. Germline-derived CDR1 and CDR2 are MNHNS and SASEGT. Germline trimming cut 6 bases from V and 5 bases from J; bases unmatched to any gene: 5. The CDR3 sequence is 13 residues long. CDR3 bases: TGTGCCAGCAGACAGGACAGGGTGACTGAAGCTTTCTTT. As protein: CASRQDRVTEAFF.

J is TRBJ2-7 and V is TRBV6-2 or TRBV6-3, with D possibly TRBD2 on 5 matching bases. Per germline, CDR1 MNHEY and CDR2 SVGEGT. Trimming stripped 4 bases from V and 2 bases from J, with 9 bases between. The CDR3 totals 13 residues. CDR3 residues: CASSLGLAYEQYF. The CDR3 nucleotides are TGTGCCAGCAGTTTAGGACTTGCCTACGAGCAGTACTTC.

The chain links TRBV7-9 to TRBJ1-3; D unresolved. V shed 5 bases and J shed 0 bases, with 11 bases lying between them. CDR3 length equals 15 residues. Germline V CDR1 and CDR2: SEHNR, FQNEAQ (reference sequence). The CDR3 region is CASSRGSSSGNTIYF. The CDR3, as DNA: TGTGCCAGCAGCCGTGGTTCGAGCTCTGGAAACACCATATATTTT.

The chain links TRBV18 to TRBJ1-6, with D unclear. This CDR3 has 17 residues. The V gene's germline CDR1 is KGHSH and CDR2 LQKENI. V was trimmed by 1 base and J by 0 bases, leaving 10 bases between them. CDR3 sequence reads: CASSPRVASSYNSPLHF. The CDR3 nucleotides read TGTGCCAGCTCACCACGGGTCGCTAGCTCCTATAATTCACCCCTCCACTTT.

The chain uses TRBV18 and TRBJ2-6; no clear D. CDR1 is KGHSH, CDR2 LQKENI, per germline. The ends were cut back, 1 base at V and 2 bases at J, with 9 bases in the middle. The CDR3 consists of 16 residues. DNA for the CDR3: TGTGCCAGCTCACCACTAGCATGGACTGGGGCCAACGTCCTGACTTTC. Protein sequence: CASSPLAWTGANVLTF.

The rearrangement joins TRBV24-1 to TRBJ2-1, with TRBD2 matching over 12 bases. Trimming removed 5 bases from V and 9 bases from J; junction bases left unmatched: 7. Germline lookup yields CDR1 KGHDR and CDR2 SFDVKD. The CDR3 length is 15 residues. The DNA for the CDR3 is TGTGCCACCAGTGGGACTAGCGGGATTCGGGGTGAGCAGTTCTTC. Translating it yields CATSGTSGIRGEQFF.